The following is a T cell receptor beta chain sequence with its context. The record originates from a study of identical twins. One entry per CDR3 protein, called by TCRdb with MiXCR from the 5' RACE reads. This sample has a few hundred thousand distinct CDR3 sequences, with 15% found just once. Among all donors, each was a healthy Caucasian. The same specimen was also included in a second study, on yellow fever vaccine responses in identical twins.

The sample comprised CD4+ T cells sorted from blood. This clonotype was sampled from a woman younger than 35 in good health.

This CDR3 reads CASSEADRITGVTEAFF. Here the CDR3 DNA reads TGTGCCAGCAGTGAAGCGGACAGAATCACGGGGGTCACTGAAGCTTTCTTT. V is TRBV2 and J is TRBJ1-1; a weak D match, TRBD1 (6 bases). Germline CDR1 and CDR2: SNHLY and FYNNEI. The CDR3 length is 17 residues. Trimming removed 0 bases from V and 4 bases from J, with 18 bases in between.